Described below is a single TCR beta chain sequence and its context. Antigen unknown. This record comes from a study of cytomegalovirus exposure and HLA in healthy donors. Study-wide results and caveats: Indistinguishable V segments such as TRBV6-2 and TRBV6-3 were excluded. Data from an earlier analysis indicated that most TCR beta V segments were productive either about 87% or about 30% of the time.

Vbeta (60) and Jbeta (13) primers were used in the PCR. Profiling relied on immunoSEQ multiplex PCR, and the TCRdb table lists in-frame clones only, not all of them. Of approximately 190,000 clones in the sample, more than 65% are singletons; the top ten hold 3.8%. The CDR3 runs to 17 residues. Per germline, CDR1 SGHTA and CDR2 FQGNSA. Trimming took off 3 bases at V and 4 bases at J, with 20 bases between the two ends. The chain links TRBV7-2 to TRBJ2-3; the D gene is possibly TRBD2 (6 bases). Sample: PBMCs. The origin of this receptor is a man aged 50 or older in good health and CMV-seronegative. The CDR3 DNA reads TGTGCCAGCAGCTTCTACGGGACTCCGGCAGGTCCAGATACGCAGTATTTT. Translated, it gives CASSFYGTPAGPDTQYF.